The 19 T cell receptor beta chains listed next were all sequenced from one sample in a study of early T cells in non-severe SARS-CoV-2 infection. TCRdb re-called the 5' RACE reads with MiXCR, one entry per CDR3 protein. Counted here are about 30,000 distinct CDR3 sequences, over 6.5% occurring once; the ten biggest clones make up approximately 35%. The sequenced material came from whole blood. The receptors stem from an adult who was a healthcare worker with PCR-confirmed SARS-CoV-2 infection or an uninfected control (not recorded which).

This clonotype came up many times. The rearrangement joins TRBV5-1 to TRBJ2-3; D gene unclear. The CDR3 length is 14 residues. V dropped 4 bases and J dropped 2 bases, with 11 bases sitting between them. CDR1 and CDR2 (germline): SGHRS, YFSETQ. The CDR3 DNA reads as TGCGCCAGCAGCCCCCGGATAAACACAGATACGCAGTATTTT. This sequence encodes CASSPRINTDTQYF.

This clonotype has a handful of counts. The chain's CDR3 is CASSYSQSRSEAFF. The CDR3 DNA is TGTGCCAGCAGTTACTCACAATCCCGAAGCGAAGCTTTCTTT. J is TRBJ1-1 and V is TRBV6-2 or TRBV6-3; D gene uncertain. In germline, CDR1 is MNHEY, CDR2 SVGEGT. This CDR3 has 14 residues. V was shortened by 0 bases and J by 8 bases, with 13 bases between the two germline ends.

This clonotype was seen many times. The CDR3 sequence: CASRAGSGGNQPQHF. CDR3 in DNA: TGCGCCAGCAGGGCGGGAAGCGGAGGCAATCAGCCCCAGCATTTT. The genes are TRBV10-2 and TRBJ1-5; D not certain. With 6 bases removed from V and 2 bases from J, the gap between germline ends came to 14 bases. CDR3 size: 15 residues. CDR1 WSHSY and CDR2 SAAADI come from the germline V gene.

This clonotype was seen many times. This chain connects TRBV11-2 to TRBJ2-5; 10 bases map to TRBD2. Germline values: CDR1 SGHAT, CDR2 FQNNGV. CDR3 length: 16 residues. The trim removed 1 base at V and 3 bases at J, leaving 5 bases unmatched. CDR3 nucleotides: TGTGCCAGCAGCTTAGTTATGCTAGCGGGAGAAGAGACCCAGTACTTC. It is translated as CASSLVMLAGEETQYF.

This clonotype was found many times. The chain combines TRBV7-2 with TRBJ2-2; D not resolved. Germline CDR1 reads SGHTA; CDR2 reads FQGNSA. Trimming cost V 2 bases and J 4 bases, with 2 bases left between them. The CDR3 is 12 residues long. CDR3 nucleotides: TGTGCCAGCAGCTTATTCACCGGGGAGCTGTTTTTT. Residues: CASSLFTGELFF.

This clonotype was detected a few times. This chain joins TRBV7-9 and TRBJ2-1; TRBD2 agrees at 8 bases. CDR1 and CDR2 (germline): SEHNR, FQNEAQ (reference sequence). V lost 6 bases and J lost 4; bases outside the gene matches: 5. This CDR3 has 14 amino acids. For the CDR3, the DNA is TGTGCCAGCAGTCGGACTAGCTTTTACAATGAGCAGTTCTTC. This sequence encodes CASSRTSFYNEQFF.

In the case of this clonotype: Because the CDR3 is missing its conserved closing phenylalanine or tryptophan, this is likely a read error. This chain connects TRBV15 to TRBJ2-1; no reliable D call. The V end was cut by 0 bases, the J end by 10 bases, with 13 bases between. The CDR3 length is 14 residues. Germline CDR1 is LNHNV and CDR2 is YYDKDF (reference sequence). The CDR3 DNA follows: TGTGCCACCAGCAGAGATAGTGTCGTAAGGGAGCAGTTCCTC. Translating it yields CATSRDSVVREQFL.

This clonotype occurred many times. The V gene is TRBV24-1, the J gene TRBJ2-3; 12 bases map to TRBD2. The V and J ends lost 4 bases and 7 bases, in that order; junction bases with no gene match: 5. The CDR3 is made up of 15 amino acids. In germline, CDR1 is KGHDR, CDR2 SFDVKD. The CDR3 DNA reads TGTGCCACCAGTGAGCCGGGACTAGCGGGCTATACGCAGTATTTT. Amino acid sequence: CATSEPGLAGYTQYF.

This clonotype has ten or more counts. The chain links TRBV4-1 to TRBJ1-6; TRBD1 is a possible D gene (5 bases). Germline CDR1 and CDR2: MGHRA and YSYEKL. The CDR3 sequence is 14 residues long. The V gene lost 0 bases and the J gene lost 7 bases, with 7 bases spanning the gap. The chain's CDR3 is CASSQDSGNSPLHF. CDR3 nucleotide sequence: TGCGCCAGCAGCCAAGACTCAGGGAATTCACCCCTCCACTTT.

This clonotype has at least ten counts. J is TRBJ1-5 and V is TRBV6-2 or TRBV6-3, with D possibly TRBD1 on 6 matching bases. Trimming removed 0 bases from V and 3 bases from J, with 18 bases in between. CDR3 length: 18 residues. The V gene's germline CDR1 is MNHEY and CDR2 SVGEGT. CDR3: CASSYSGLTGNVNQPQHF. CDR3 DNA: TGTGCCAGCAGTTACTCTGGGTTGACAGGCAACGTCAATCAGCCCCAGCATTTT.

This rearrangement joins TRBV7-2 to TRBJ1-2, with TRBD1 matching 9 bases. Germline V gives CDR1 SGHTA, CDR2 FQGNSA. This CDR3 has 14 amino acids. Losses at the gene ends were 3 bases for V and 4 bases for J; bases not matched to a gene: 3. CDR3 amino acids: CASSFETGGYGYTF. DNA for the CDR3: TGTGCCAGCAGCTTTGAGACAGGGGGCTATGGCTACACCTTC.

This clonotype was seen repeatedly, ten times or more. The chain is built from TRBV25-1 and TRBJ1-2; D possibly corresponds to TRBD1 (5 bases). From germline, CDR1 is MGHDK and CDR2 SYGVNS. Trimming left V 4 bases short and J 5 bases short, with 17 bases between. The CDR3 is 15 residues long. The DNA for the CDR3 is TGTGCCAGCAGTGCACAGGCGGCAAACCTATATGGCTACACCTTC. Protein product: CASSAQAANLYGYTF.

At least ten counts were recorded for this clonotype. In DNA, the CDR3 is TGCAGCGTTGTAGGAACCCATAACTATGGCTACACCTTC. Translation gives CSVVGTHNYGYTF. The chain joins TRBV29-1 to TRBJ1-2, with D uncertain. The CDR3 is made up of 13 amino acids. V lost 4 bases and J lost 1, with 10 bases in between. Germline-derived CDR1 and CDR2 are SQVTM and ANQGSEA.

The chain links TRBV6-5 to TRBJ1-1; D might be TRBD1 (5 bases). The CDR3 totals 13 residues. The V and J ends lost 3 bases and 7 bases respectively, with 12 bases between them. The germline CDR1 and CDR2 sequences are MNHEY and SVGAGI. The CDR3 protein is CASSYDGQGEAFF. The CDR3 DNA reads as TGTGCCAGCAGTTATGACGGGCAGGGTGAAGCTTTCTTT.

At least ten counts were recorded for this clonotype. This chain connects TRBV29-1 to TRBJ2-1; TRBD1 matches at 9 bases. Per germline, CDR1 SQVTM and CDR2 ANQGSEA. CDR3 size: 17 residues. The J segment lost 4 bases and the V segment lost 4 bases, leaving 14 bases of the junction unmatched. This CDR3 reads CSVGAGNRGLRYNEQFF. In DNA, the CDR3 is TGCAGCGTTGGGGCGGGGAACAGGGGGCTTCGATACAATGAGCAGTTCTTC.

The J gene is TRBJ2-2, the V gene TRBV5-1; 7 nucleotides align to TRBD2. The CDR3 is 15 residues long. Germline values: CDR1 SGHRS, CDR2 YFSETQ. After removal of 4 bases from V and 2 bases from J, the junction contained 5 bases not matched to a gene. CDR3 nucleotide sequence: TGCGCCAGCAGCCGGAGGGAGGGCAACACCGGGGAGCTGTTTTTT. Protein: CASSRREGNTGELFF.

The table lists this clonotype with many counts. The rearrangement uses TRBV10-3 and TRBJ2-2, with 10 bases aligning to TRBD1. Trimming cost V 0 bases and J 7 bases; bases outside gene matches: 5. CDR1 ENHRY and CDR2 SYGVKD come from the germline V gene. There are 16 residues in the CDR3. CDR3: CAISESPGTGVGELFF. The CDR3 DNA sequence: TGTGCCATCAGTGAGTCCCCCGGGACAGGGGTCGGGGAGCTGTTTTTT.

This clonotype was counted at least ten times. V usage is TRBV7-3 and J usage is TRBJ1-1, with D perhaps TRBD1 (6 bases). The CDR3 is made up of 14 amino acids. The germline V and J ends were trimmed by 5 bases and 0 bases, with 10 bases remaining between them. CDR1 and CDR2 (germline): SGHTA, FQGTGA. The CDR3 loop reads CASSQQGMNTEAFF. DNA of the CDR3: TGTGCCAGCAGCCAACAGGGCATGAACACTGAAGCTTTCTTT.

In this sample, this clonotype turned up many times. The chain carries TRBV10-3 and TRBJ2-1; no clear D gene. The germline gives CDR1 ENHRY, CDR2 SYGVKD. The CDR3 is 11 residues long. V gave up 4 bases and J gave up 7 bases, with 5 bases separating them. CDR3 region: CAISVSNEQFF. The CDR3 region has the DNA TGTGCCATCAGTGTTAGTAATGAGCAGTTCTTC.